What follows is one T cell receptor (beta chain) and its context. The target of this receptor is not known. The record has no base qualities; no much larger clone is one base away. These data are taken from a study of blood T cell repertoires in COVID-19 (dated by TCRdb to about 2020). The study in broad terms: The collaborator samples originated in the United States, Italy and Spain and spanned the acute and convalescent phases of COVID-19. A de-identified subject ID, COVID-19 status, age in years and sex were almost always included in the sample metadata. Subjects who had been exposed to COVID-19, were actively infected with it, or had recovered from it provided the deeply sampled blood TCRbeta repertoires that made up the dataset. HLA class I and class II types, where available, came from metadata supplied by the sample provider rather than from assay-based typing. The repertoires were released in a freely available public database meant as a resource for research on the immune response to SARS-CoV-2. The prospective study material was composed of cDNA or gDNA derived from T cells, B-cell-depleted T cells, or PBMCs. The samples were drawn from two sources: the first 160 participants of the ongoing ImmuneRACE study, and 1,000 to 1,500 subjects contributed by 6 global collaborators. What the work shows at the level of the full study, not this receptor alone: The quantity of clinical and demographic metadata differed by source and by participant and was supplied without curation.

Each collaborating institution followed its own protocols to collect whole blood in K2EDTA tubes. Collaborator samples were shipped for TCRbeta analysis as frozen whole blood, isolated PBMCs, or DNA extracted from either sample type. Reading from cysteine to phenylalanine, the CDR3 counts 16 amino acids. Only the CDR3 portion is preserved as DNA: 48 bases, with reading frame beginning at the first base. CDR1 is given as MNHEY and CDR2 as SVGAGI, both from the germline V gene. The junction shows trimming of 4 bases on V and 3 bases on J, plus 16 bases between the germline ends. The immunoSEQ Assay, a bias-controlled multiplex PCR, was used to amplify TCRbeta CDR3 regions from genomic DNA. The study's processing was this. The number of nucleated cells in each sample was estimated from the amplification of reference gene primers within the assay. To quantify the absolute abundance of each unique TCRbeta CDR3 rearrangement, sequence reads were collapsed and filtered. For each sample, productive Simpson clonality was calculated as the square root of Simpson's diversity index across productive rearrangements. What TCRdb holds here is the immuneACCESS table cut down to in-frame rearrangements. Part of the clones is not present; checked against another copy, under half of the missing clones reflect an unresolved V gene, and the others are unexplained. The V and J calls and clone size were taken over from that table, and D and trimming were inferred from the DNA. The sample includes under 250,000 clones, with approximately 82% observed a single time. 3.4% of the sample is held by the ten biggest clonotypes.

The receptor's source is a woman under 30 with acute or convalescent COVID-19. The material sequenced was peripheral blood. Recombination joined TRBV6-5 with TRBJ1-3, with TRBD1 tentatively as D gene (6 bases match). The CDR3 amino acid sequence is: CASSSGHRALGNTIYF. The DNA is as follows: TGTGCCAGCAGTTCCGGTCACAGGGCGCTTGGAAACACCATATATTTT.